This TCR beta chain was obtained from a study of T cells in Graves' hyperthyroidism and ophthalmopathy. This CDR3 is 16 amino acids long. Germline CDR1 reads SGHVS; CDR2 reads FQNEAQ. V shed 9 bases, J shed 1 base, and the junction held 12 bases outside the gene matches. Study observations and caveats: Blood also showed most of the thyroid clonotypes that were expanded above 0.001. Ophthalmopathy stood apart from stable hyperthyroidism in a 13 V-J model.

The sample holds a few counts of this clonotype. Its antigen is as yet unknown. For ophthalmopathy patients, the Clinical Activity Score was at least 3 and the NOSPECS grade at least 4; duration was under 3 months. The diagnoses drew upon clinical symptoms, serum thyroxine and TRAb, thyroid ultrasound and orbital computed tomography. What was amplified from RNA transcripts were TCR beta CDR3 regions. Primed by the HTBI set, a first-round RT-PCR was run on the TCR CDR3. MiXCR was run by TCRdb on the multiplex PCR reads, yielding one entry per CDR3 protein. The profile shows nearly 600,000 distinct CDR3 sequences, 12% to 15% of them singletons.

The source is a woman aged 18 to 35 with Graves' ophthalmopathy. Sequencing was carried out using blood. The genes are TRBV7-8 and TRBJ1-3, with 7 bases lining up with TRBD1. The CDR3, as DNA: TGTGCCAGTAGCGCGTCGAGGGGGCCTTCTGGAAACACCATATATTTT. Translation: CASSASRGPSGNTIYF. Supplemented by reference TRBV7-8 and TRBJ1-3, the full variable domain reads GAGVSQSPRYKVAKRGQDVALRCDPISGHVSLFWYQQALGQGPEFLTYFQNEAQLDKSGLPSDRFFAERPEGSVSTLKIQRTQQEDSAVYLCASSASRGPSGNTIYFGEGSWLTVV.